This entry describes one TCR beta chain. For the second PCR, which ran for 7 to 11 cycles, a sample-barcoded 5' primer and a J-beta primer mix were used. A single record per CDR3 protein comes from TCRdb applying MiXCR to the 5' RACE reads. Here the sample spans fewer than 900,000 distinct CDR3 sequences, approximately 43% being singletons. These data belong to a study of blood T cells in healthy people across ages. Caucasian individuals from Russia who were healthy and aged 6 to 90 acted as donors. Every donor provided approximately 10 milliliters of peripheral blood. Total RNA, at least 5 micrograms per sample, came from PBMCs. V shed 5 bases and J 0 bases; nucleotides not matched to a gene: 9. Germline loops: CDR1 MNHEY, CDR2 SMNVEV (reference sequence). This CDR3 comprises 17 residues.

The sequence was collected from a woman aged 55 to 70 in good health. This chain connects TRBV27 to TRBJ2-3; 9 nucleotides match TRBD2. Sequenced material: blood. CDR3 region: CASSPGLAFSSTDTQYF. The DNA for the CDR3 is TGTGCCAGCAGTCCGGGACTAGCCTTCTCTAGCACAGATACGCAGTATTTT.